This T cell receptor beta chain was obtained from a study of identical twins. Study findings and constraints: Insertions ran lower in abundant cord blood beta clonotypes, though not in memory repertoires. Models, which agreed with sharing between unrelated individuals, nonetheless underestimated the out-of-frame TCR alpha sharing seen in monozygotic twins.

Regarding this clonotype: Its antigen is unknown.

There are 15 residues in the CDR3. Germline-derived CDR1 and CDR2 are SGHVS and FNYEAQ. V was cut by 4 bases and J by 0 bases, with 12 bases left in between. A universal primer site was created by template switching, with the cDNA bearing unique molecular identifiers. TCRdb processed the 5' RACE reads anew with MiXCR; each CDR3 protein has one entry. The data show 300,000 to 400,000 distinct CDR3 sequences, 10% to 15% seen once. This sample also appeared in a second study, on yellow fever vaccine responses in identical twins.

The gene calls are TRBV7-6 and TRBJ1-1, with a possible D match to TRBD1 (5 bases). Sequenced: CD8+ T cells sorted from blood. This sequence originates from a woman aged 18-30 years in good health. The CDR3 DNA is TGTGCCAGCAGCTCGGGGTGGGGGGTGAACACTGAAGCTTTCTTT. Translating it yields CASSSGWGVNTEAFF. Based on the CDR3 plus reference TRBV7-6 and TRBJ1-1, the full variable domain is GAGVSQSPRYKVTKRGQDVALRCDPISGHVSLYWYRQALGQGPEFLTYFNYEAQQDKSGLPNDRFSAERPEGSISTLTIQRTEQRDSAMYRCASSSGWGVNTEAFFGQGTRLTVV.